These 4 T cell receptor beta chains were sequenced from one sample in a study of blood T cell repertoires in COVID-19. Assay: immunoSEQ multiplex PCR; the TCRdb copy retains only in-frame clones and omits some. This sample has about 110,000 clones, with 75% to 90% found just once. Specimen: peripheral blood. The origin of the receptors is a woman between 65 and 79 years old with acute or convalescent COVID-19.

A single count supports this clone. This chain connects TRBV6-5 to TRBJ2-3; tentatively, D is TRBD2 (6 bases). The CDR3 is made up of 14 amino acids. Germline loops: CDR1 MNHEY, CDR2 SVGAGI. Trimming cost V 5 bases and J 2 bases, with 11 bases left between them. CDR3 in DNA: TGTGCCAGCAGTACCGGGACTCACACAGATACGCAGTATTTT. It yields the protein CASSTGTHTDTQYF.

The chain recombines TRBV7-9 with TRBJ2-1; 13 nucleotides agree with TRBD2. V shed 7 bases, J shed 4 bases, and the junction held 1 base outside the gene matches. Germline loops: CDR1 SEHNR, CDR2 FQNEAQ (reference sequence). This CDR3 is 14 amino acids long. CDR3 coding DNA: TGTGCCAGCACGGGACTAGCGGGGTACAATGAGCAGTTCTTC. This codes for CASTGLAGYNEQFF. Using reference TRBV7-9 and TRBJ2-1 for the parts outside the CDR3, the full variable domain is DTGVSQNPRHKITKRGQNVTFRCDPISEHNRLYWYRQTLGQGPEFLTYFQNEAQLEKSRLLSDRFSAERPKGSFSTLEIQRTEQGDSAMYLCASTGLAGYNEQFFGPGTRLTVL.

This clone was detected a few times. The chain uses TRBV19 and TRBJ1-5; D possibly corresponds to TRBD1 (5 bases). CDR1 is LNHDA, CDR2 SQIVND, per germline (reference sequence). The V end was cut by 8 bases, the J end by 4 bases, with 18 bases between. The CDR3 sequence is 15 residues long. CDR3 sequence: CASDSVFGGNQPQHF. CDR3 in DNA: TGTGCCAGTGATTCAGTCTTCGGGGGGAATCAGCCCCAGCATTTT. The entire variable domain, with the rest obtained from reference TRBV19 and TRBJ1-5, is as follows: DGGITQSPKYLFRKEGQNVTLSCEQNLNHDAMYWYRQDPGQGLRLIYYSQIVNDFQKGDIAEGYSVSREKKESFPLTVTSAQKNPTAFYLCASDSVFGGNQPQHFGDGTRLSIL.

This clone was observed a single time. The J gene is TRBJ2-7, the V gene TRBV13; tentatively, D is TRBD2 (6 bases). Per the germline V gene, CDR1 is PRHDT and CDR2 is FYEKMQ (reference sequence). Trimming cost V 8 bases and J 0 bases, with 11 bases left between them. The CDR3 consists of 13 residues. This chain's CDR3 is CASGNSGSYEQYF. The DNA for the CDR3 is TGTGCCAGCGGTAATAGCGGCTCCTACGAGCAGTACTTC. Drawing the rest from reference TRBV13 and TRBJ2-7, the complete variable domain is AAGVIQSPRHLIKEKRETATLKCYPIPRHDTVYWYQQGPGQDPQFLISFYEKMQSDKGSIPDRFSAQQFSDYHSELNMSSLELGDSALYFCASGNSGSYEQYFGPGTRLTVT.